The clone carrying this T cell receptor (beta chain) appeared a few times. As yet, its antigen is unknown. The method was immunoSEQ multiplex PCR; TCRdb's version includes in-frame clones alone and lacks a portion of them. In the table there are 20,000 to 25,000 clones, 69% of which are singletons. These data are taken from a study of tumor-infiltrating lymphocytes in localized non-small cell lung cancer. General observations from the study: Tumor T-cell fraction was not associated with recurrence-free survival. Available tissue quantity limited TCR sequencing to a patient subset.

The CDR3 has 13 amino acids. With V trimmed by 6 bases and J by 5 bases, 6 bases remained unmatched. The V gene's germline CDR1 is MGHDK and CDR2 SYGVNS. The receptor comes from a human donor with non-small cell lung cancer. The J gene is TRBJ1-2, the V gene TRBV25-1, with 7 bases fitting TRBD1. The sequencing input was lung tumor tissue. The CDR3 spells CASSSDREYGYTF. DNA of the CDR3: TGTGCCAGCAGCTCCGACAGGGAGTATGGCTACACCTTC.